Sequencing of this T cell receptor beta chain was carried out in a study of cytomegalovirus exposure and HLA in healthy donors (dated by TCRdb to 2015 to 2018). Study-wide context: An earlier analysis of roughly 570 of the donors reported about 260 Gb of sequence data and some 110 million unique TCR beta sequences obtained from around 170 million T cells. In the later analysis, no new phenotypic data were used to find candidate immune exposures; instead, reliance was placed on TCR beta sequences and their occurrence across donors. About five DR-DQ haplotypes were treated as single units for association and clustering because of strong linkage in the cohort. Besides the first cohort of roughly 660 subjects, a separate validation cohort made up of 120 or so different subjects was used. To predict cytomegalovirus infection status, the study brought together high-throughput TCR immunosequencing, statistical association of individual TCRs with disease status, and machine learning. On average, around 240,000 unique TCR beta nucleotide sequences were sequenced per donor among 398 genotyped donors of the cohort, with roughly 20% of those sequences being non-productive. Alongside the repertoire data, information on donor age, sex, ethnicity and CMV serostatus was compiled. An early release that covered approximately 600 HLA-typed donors contained approximately 300 gigabases of sequencing data and around 85 million unique TCR sequences. All discovery cohort repertoires had been generated on a single sequencing platform. The study profiled the T cell repertoires of hundreds of subjects by immunosequencing and related them to cytomegalovirus serostatus. The aim of the study was to test whether cataloging public T cell receptors could identify signatures of past pathogen exposure. Genome-wide SNP genotypes for about 60% of the roughly 700 donors were used in a later genetic analysis, which treated that subset as a discovery cohort. The number of typed donors differed by locus: 629-630 for A, B, C, DRB1 and DQB1; 522 for DQA1; approximately 610 for DPA1; and 400 to 480 for DPB1. To decide whether each TCR beta V gene segment behaved as functional or pseudogenic, an earlier analysis of 587 of the donors relied on high-throughput TCR beta sequencing. Among the roughly 400 genotyped donors, under 90% belonged to the genetic ancestry cluster associated with self-reported Caucasian donors. In a later analysis, previously published TCR beta repertoires from 670 or so donors were re-analyzed and high-resolution HLA genotyping was added so that TCR occurrence patterns could be studied. HLA typing covered class I and class II loci at four-digit resolution.

Libraries were made using the immunoSEQ multiplex PCR assay. The multiplex PCR relied on a mix of 60 forward primers for TCR Vbeta segments and 13 reverse primers for TCR Jbeta segments. The CDR3 region of rearranged TCR beta genes was amplified from genomic DNA by a multiplex PCR assay. The amplified TCR beta libraries were sequenced on the Illumina HiSeq System as 87-base-pair reads. The original pipeline was this. A later analysis tallied 75 million to 85 million unique TCR beta chains across the 550 to 850 repertoires, and approximately 12 million of those chains were shared by two or more donors. To remove PCR and sequencing errors, raw reads were error-corrected and collapsed into unique sequences using a nearest-neighbor algorithm that merged closely related sequences. V, D and J gene segments were assigned by aligning CDR3 sequences to IMGT reference sequences. Each retained sequence needed at least a six-nucleotide match to both a V gene segment and a J gene segment. Rearrangements were classified as productive when the CDR3 lacked stop codons and remained in frame with V and J, and all other rearrangements were classified as non-productive. Following IMGT convention, CDR3 was defined as the stretch from the second conserved V-encoded cysteine to the conserved J-encoded phenylalanine. The earlier analysis of about 620 of the donors excluded sequences that lacked an unambiguous match to a single V gene segment. An earlier analysis of over 450 of the donors classified V segments as functional when productive rearrangements were above 56.7% and as segregating when the standard deviation between donors was above 5%. A statistical classification framework was developed to diagnose cytomegalovirus status using the catalog of TCR beta chain sequences. In a later analysis, V and J genes were assigned by comparing TCR nucleotide sequences against IMGT/GENE-DB human TR gene sequences. The TCRdist pipeline was used in a later analysis to assign CDR3 sequences and most-parsimonious VDJ recombination scenarios. In a later analysis, each TCR beta chain was defined by its CDR3 amino acid sequence together with its V-gene family, and reads lacking a unique V-gene family were excluded. A later analysis removed 592 highly shared, low-generation-probability nucleotide sequences to deal with suspected cross-contamination and a sequencing artifact. In a later analysis, a clonal expansion index for each public chain was calculated from normalized within-repertoire ranks of inferred template counts. In a later analysis, generation probabilities were computed using a VDJ recombination model fitted to out-of-frame rearrangements, and the results were checked against IGoR. A later analysis scored TCR-TCR, TCR-HLA and TCR-CMV co-occurrence with hypergeometric tests, applying a repertoire-size bias correction to TCR pairs. False discovery rates were estimated in a later analysis by permuting HLA or CMV assignments 20 times. A later analysis grouped co-occurring TCRs with DBSCAN, adding TCRdist sequence similarity when clustering within HLA-allele-positive subsets. Co-occurrence clustering excluded repertoires with fewer than 30,000 or more than 120,000 public chains, plus five with anomalous nucleotide sharing. TCRdb re-hosts the immuneACCESS table, in-frame sequences only. Its copies lack some clones; in the studies checked, an unresolved V gene accounts for under half of them, and the cause for the rest is not known. V and J calls and clone size are as listed in that table; D and trimming were resolved from the DNA. This sample holds under 200,000 clones; 65% to 80% were observed only once. The ten largest make up 0.69% of the sample.

Inclusive of the bounding cysteine and phenylalanine, the CDR3 is 17 residues long. The sequence is cut down to CDR3 DNA, 51 bases in frame from base 1. Taken from the germline V gene (reference sequence), the CDR1 and CDR2 loops are SGHNT and YYREEE. Trimming leaves V shorter by 4 bases and J shorter by 2 bases, with the junction holding 3 bases beyond the gene matches. Regarding this clone: Its antigen specificity is not known. Base qualities are missing; no much larger clone stands one base away.

General study outcomes and caveats: The cohort was sequenced for TCR beta chains only, and without alpha or paired-chain data the features that could be detected were limited. In a later analysis, several top co-occurrence clusters were reported to appear linked to parvovirus B19, influenza, CMV and Epstein-Barr virus. Immune exposure information for the cohort was limited to CMV serostatus. Linkage disequilibrium might explain the correlated functional status among segregating V segments, but an unknown experimental factor could not be excluded. V-gene and J-gene trimming of TCR beta chains was associated with a missense DCLRE1C variant in a later genetic analysis, and the association was replicated in an independent cohort. Because counts were too low, around 17 rarely observed V segments, including chromosome 9 orphons, were left out of the earlier analysis of over 550 of the donors. Sequencing depth was assumed to be roughly uniform across donors in the presence/absence analyses, though that assumption may not hold. In a later analysis, around 15,000 TCR beta sequences were associated with specific HLA alleles at a false discovery rate of 0.05. Because the 87-base-pair reads could not distinguish some IMGT-functional V segments, including TRBV6-2 and TRBV6-3, those segments were excluded. A later analysis found that most CMV-associated TCR beta chains appeared HLA-restricted, with HLA associations seemingly driven largely by CMV exposure. According to a later genetic analysis, donors in an Asian-associated ancestry cluster had fewer N-insertions in productive TCRs than the approximately 630-donor mean. Most TCR sequences were observed very rarely across donors, whereas some public TCRs were present in many individuals. A few of the identified cytomegalovirus-associated TCR beta chains were confirmed in vitro to be specific for cytomegalovirus antigens. A further reported finding was that TCR beta sequences accurately predicted the HLA-A and HLA-B alleles for most subjects in the first cohort. A cluster of highly shared sequence variants was judged likely to be a technical artifact of the sequencing pipeline. The authors suggested that the approach could potentially be generalized to other disease states and immunological phenotypes. In the study, about 150 TCR beta chains were listed as associated with cytomegalovirus. When HLA alleles, especially DR and DQ, strongly co-occurred, attributing TCR associations to individual alleles was difficult. In an earlier analysis of approximately 590 of the donors, most TCR beta V segments appeared in productive rearrangements about 90% or about 30% of the time, broadly matching IMGT annotations. HLA typing was unavailable for some donors at each locus, so association tests used only the typed subset. The classifier was reported to diagnose cytomegalovirus status with high specificity and sensitivity in both the original and validation cohorts. A later analysis found that HLA-associated TCR beta chains were more clonally expanded and had lower generation probabilities than equally common non-associated chains. According to a later analysis, TCR association rates differed among HLA loci, with DRB1 alleles showing the most associated TCRs and HLA-C alleles showing the fewest.

The cohort comprised approximately 700 healthy bone marrow donors. At the time of sampling, every cohort member was nominally healthy, though immune exposures that went unrecorded were likely present. The donor tested CMV seronegative, placing the donor among the 352 seronegative members of the cohort. Every donor gave a peripheral blood sample, and the peripheral blood mononuclear cells from that sample were used for TCR beta sequencing. Genomic DNA was extracted from the blood cell samples with the Qiagen DNeasy Blood Extraction Kit. This chain is built from TRBV5-4 and TRBJ2-1; TRBD2 matches 16 bases in the middle. The receptor was isolated from a woman between 35 and 50 years old in good health and CMV-seronegative. The sample comprised PBMCs. The CDR3 corresponds to CASSRGTSGRAYNEQFF. The nucleotides read TGTGCCAGCAGCCGAGGGACTAGCGGGAGGGCCTACAATGAGCAGTTCTTC.